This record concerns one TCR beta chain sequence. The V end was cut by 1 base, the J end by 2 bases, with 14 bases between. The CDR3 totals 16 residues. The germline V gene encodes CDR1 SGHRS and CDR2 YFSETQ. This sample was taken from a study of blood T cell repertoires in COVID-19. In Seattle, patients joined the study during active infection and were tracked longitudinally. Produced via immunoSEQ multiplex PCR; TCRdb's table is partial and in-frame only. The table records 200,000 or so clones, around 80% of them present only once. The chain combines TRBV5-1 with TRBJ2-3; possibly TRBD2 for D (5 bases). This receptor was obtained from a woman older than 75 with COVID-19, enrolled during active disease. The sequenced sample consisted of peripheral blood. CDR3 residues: CASSLTPRGTTDTQYF. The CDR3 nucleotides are TGCGCCAGCAGCTTGACCCCCCGGGGAACCACAGATACGCAGTATTTT.